This passage covers 9 T cell receptor beta chains from one sample sequenced in a study of cytotoxic CD8 clonotypes in ibrutinib-treated CLL. Clones were sequenced by immunoSEQ multiplex PCR, and TCRdb holds only the in-frame ones, with some missing. The sample contains about 39,000 clones, 65% to 70% of which appear only once. The source was PBMCs, collected at disease progression, from a patient treated with ibrutinib. Source of these receptors: a human donor with chronic lymphocytic leukemia.

This clone showed up just a few times. The genes are TRBV5-1 and TRBJ1-1; D might be TRBD1 (6 bases). The CDR3 runs to 15 residues. Germline V gene data show CDR1 as SGHRS and CDR2 as YFSETQ. V lost 4 bases, J lost 0 bases, and 13 bases lay in between. The CDR3 is CASSVTTGMNTEAFF. The CDR3 DNA reads as TGCGCCAGCAGCGTGACGACAGGTATGAACACTGAAGCTTTCTTT.

The chain uses TRBV5-6 and TRBJ1-1, with D possibly TRBD1 on 5 matching bases. This CDR3 spans 16 amino acids. CDR1 is SGHDT and CDR2 is YYEEEE in the germline V gene. V lost 0 bases, J lost 7 bases, and 19 bases lay in between. CDR3 coding DNA: TGTGCCAGCAGCTTGGAGAAAAGGGGTAGCTGGGGTGAAGCTTTCTTT. It translates to CASSLEKRGSWGEAFF.

This sequence joins TRBV11-3 and TRBJ1-1, with D unresolved. CDR3 length: 16 residues. V lost 0 bases to trimming and J lost 2 bases, with 13 bases between them. Per germline, CDR1 SGHNT and CDR2 YENEEA. This CDR3 reads CASSLDSSGANTEAFF. The CDR3 bases are TGTGCCAGCAGCTTAGATTCCTCAGGAGCTAACACTGAAGCTTTCTTT.

A few counts support this clone. J is TRBJ1-1 and V is TRBV7-9, with 9 bases that match TRBD1. Germline CDR1 and CDR2: SEHNR and FQNEAQ (reference sequence). J gave up 0 bases and V 7 bases, and 3 bases lay outside the gene matches. The length of the CDR3 is 14 residues. The CDR3 loop reads CASNRGLMNTEAFF. In DNA, the CDR3 is TGTGCCAGCAACAGGGGGCTGATGAACACTGAAGCTTTCTTT.

The V call is TRBV21-1, the J call TRBJ2-3; TRBD1, as called in the table, went unchecked against the DNA. TRBV21-1 is described as a pseudogene. The CDR3 length is 13 residues. The CDR3 sequence: CANRDRGTDTQYF. The CDR3 DNA sequence: TGTGCCAACCGGGACAGGGGCACAGATACGCAGTATTTT.

The rearrangement uses TRBV5-8 and TRBJ2-7, with a tentative D call TRBD1 (6 bases). Germline CDR1 is SGHTS and CDR2 is YDEGEE. The CDR3 runs 13 residues. V shed 2 bases and J shed 5 bases, with 11 bases lying between them. The CDR3 DNA reads as TGTGCCAGCAGCTTCAGGGGCGAAGACGAGCAGTACTTC. This translates into CASSFRGEDEQYF.

The V and J genes are TRBV30 and TRBJ1-2, with 8 bases that match TRBD1. Looked up from germline, CDR1 is GTSNPN and CDR2 is SVGIG (reference sequence). Germline trimming cut 2 bases from V and 5 bases from J; bases unmatched to any gene: 4. This CDR3 contains 13 residues. CDR3 in amino acids: CAWSRGQGYGYTF. Here the CDR3 DNA reads TGTGCCTGGAGTAGAGGACAGGGATATGGCTACACCTTC.

This clone was counted between two and nine times. The chain carries TRBV2 and TRBJ1-1; D unclear. Trimming removed 3 bases at V and 5 bases at J, with 13 bases between. This CDR3 has 14 residues. Germline CDR1 is SNHLY and CDR2 is FYNNEI. CDR3: CASSEMGGRTEAFF. CDR3 bases: TGTGCCAGCAGTGAGATGGGAGGGAGAACTGAAGCTTTCTTT.

V gene TRBV28 combines with J gene TRBJ1-5; D gene uncertain. Germline assignment: CDR1 MDHEN and CDR2 SYDVKM. The CDR3 has 9 residues. Deletions cut 6 bases from V and 9 bases from J, with 3 bases between. CDR3 sequence reads: CASRGPQHF. In DNA, the CDR3 is TGTGCCAGCAGGGGGCCCCAGCATTTT.